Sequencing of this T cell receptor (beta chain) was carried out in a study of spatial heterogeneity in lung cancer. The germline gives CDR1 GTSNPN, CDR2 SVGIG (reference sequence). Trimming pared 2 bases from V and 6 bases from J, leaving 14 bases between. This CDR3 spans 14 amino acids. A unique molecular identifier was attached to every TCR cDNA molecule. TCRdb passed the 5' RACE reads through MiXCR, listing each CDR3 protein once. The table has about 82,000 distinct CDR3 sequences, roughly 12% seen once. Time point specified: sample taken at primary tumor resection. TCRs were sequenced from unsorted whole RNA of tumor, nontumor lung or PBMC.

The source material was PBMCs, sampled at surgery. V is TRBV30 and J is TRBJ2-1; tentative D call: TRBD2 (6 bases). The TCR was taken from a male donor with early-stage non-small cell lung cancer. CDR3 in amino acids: CAWSLQGTSNEQFF. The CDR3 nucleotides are TGTGCCTGGAGTTTACAAGGGACTTCCAATGAGCAGTTCTTC.